The 22 T cell receptor beta chains presented below share a single source sample, sequenced in a study of Ad26.COV2.S vaccination and SARS-CoV-2 variants. Treatment meaning: about 20 received Ad26.COV2.S at low or high dose, single or two shots; roughly five received placebo; per-sample allocation not given. The samples date from day 63 after the first vaccine or placebo injection. Using immunoSEQ multiplex PCR, the repertoire was profiled, and TCRdb retains in-frame clones only, with some absent. The profile covers 450,000 to 550,000 clones, with 80% to 90% appearing a single time and about 1.5% taken by the ten largest. Specimen: peripheral blood, collected in a trial of Ad26.COV2.S vaccine versus placebo. Receptors originate from a person aged 18 to 59 who received the Ad26.COV2.S COVID-19 vaccine or a placebo.

The V gene is TRBV18, the J gene TRBJ2-7; TRBD1 matches 7 bases. The J segment lost 12 bases and the V segment lost 3 bases, leaving 11 bases of the junction unmatched. The CDR3 runs to 13 residues. Germline assignment: CDR1 KGHSH and CDR2 LQKENI. The CDR3 sequence: CASSPRQGERRYF. In DNA form, the CDR3 reads TGTGCCAGCTCACCCAGACAGGGAGAACGTCGGTACTTC. Full variable domain (remainder filled in from reference TRBV18 and TRBJ2-7): NAGVMQNPRHLVRRRGQEARLRCSPMKGHSHVYWYRQLPEEGLKFMVYLQKENIIDESGMPKERFSAEFPKEGPSILRIQQVVRGDSAAYFCASSPRQGERRYFGPGTRLTVT.

This chain links TRBV28 with TRBJ2-7; 14 nucleotides align to TRBD2. V lost 2 bases and J lost 2; bases outside the gene matches: 2. CDR1 is MDHEN, CDR2 SYDVKM, per germline. The CDR3 runs 16 residues. The CDR3 region is CASSLGTSGRTYEQYF. The CDR3, as DNA: TGTGCCAGCAGTTTAGGGACTAGCGGGAGAACCTACGAGCAGTACTTC.

The J gene is TRBJ2-1, the V gene TRBV7-2, with TRBD2 matching 7 bases. Per germline, CDR1 SGHTA and CDR2 FQGNSA. The CDR3 has 18 amino acids. Trimming removed 2 bases from V and 4 bases from J; junction bases left unmatched: 14. CDR3 DNA: TGTGCCAGCAGCTTACCAATAAATACCGCTAGCGGTTACAATGAGCAGTTCTTC. Translated, it gives CASSLPINTASGYNEQFF.

The V gene is TRBV16, the J gene TRBJ1-1, with D perhaps TRBD1 (5 bases). The CDR3 spans 14 residues. Germline V CDR1 and CDR2: KGHSY, FQNENV. V dropped 1 base and J dropped 5 bases, with 11 bases sitting between them. In DNA, the CDR3 is TGTGCCAGCAGCCAATGGGGGGGAGGGACTGAAGCTTTCTTT. Protein sequence: CASSQWGGGTEAFF.

The CDR3 here is CASKGDLTQGGYEQYF. The DNA of the CDR3 is TGTGCCAGCAAAGGGGACTTAACCCAAGGGGGCTACGAGCAGTACTTC. This sequence joins TRBV27 and TRBJ2-7; either TRBD1 or TRBD2 may supply D (6 bases each). The germline V gene encodes CDR1 MNHEY and CDR2 SMNVEV (reference sequence). The V end was cut by 7 bases, the J end by 3 bases, with 22 bases between. The CDR3 runs 16 residues.

The rearrangement links TRBV7-9 to TRBJ2-7; D unclear. The CDR3 length is 13 residues. Trimming left V 5 bases short and J 3 bases short, with 11 bases between. Germline assignment: CDR1 SEHNR and CDR2 FQNEAQ (reference sequence). CDR3 residues: CASSPKQYYEQYF. In DNA, the CDR3 is TGTGCCAGCAGCCCCAAGCAATACTACGAGCAGTACTTC.

Only one count was recorded for this clone. The J gene is TRBJ1-4, the V gene TRBV7-2; 8 nucleotides align to TRBD1. V dropped 2 bases and J dropped 8; count of bases not matched to a gene: 7. This CDR3 has 15 amino acids. Looked up from germline, CDR1 is SGHTA and CDR2 is FQGNSA. The CDR3 region has the DNA TGTGCCAGCAGCTTAATGACAGGGGTCGTGGAAAAACTGTTTTTT. It translates to CASSLMTGVVEKLFF.

The chain employs TRBV5-4 and TRBJ2-2, with 9 bases lining up with TRBD1. There are 14 residues in the CDR3. CDR1 is SGHNT, CDR2 YYREEE, per germline (reference sequence). Trimming took 4 bases from V and 7 from J; bases not matched to a gene: 5. The DNA for the CDR3 is TGTGCCAGCAGCCGACAGGGGGTTGGCGGGGAGCTGTTTTTT. Protein: CASSRQGVGGELFF. Together with reference TRBV5-4 and TRBJ2-2, the CDR3 gives the full variable domain: ETGVTQSPTHLIKTRGQQVTLRCSSQSGHNTVSWYQQALGQGPQFIFQYYREEENGRGNFPPRFSGLQFPNYSSELNVNALELDDSALYLCASSRQGVGGELFFGEGSRLTVL.

V and J are TRBV6-6 and TRBJ1-6; D is undetermined. In germline, CDR1 is MNHNY, CDR2 SVGAGI (reference sequence). This CDR3 spans 16 amino acids. V lost 5 bases, J lost 6 bases, and 17 bases lay in between. CDR3 DNA: TGTGCCAGCAGTCACCTGACAAGTATTATTAATTCACCCCTCCACTTT. It codes for CASSHLTSIINSPLHF.

The V call is TRBV18, the J call TRBJ1-6, with a weak D call TRBD1 (5 bases). From germline, CDR1 is KGHSH and CDR2 LQKENI. The V and J ends lost 3 bases and 6 bases respectively, with 9 bases between them. This CDR3 comprises 14 residues. CDR3 amino acids: CASSPRDLNSPLHF. CDR3 DNA sequence: TGTGCCAGCTCACCCCGGGACCTTAATTCACCCCTCCACTTT.

The chain links TRBV28 to TRBJ2-5; no definite D call. Germline values: CDR1 MDHEN, CDR2 SYDVKM. The CDR3 contains 14 residues. V gave up 2 bases and J gave up 2 bases, with 9 bases separating them. The CDR3: CASSLETAQETQYF. CDR3 coding DNA: TGTGCCAGCAGTTTAGAAACAGCGCAAGAGACCCAGTACTTC.

This chain uses TRBV12-5 with TRBJ2-5; 10 bases fit TRBD1. The CDR3 has 17 amino acids. The V and J ends lost 5 bases and 0 bases, in that order; junction bases with no gene match: 9. CDR1 and CDR2 (germline): LGHNT, FRNRAP. The CDR3 DNA sequence: TGTGCTAGTGGTGGGCCCGGGGACAGGGGATACCAAGAGACCCAGTACTTC. Translated, it gives CASGGPGDRGYQETQYF.

This clone was counted only a few times. The CDR3 coding sequence is TGTGCCAGCTCACCAGGGATAGTTGGTAATTCACCCCTCCACTTT. Amino acids: CASSPGIVGNSPLHF. The chain uses TRBV18 and TRBJ1-6; D not resolved. CDR3 size: 15 residues. V dropped 2 bases and J dropped 6 bases, with 11 bases sitting between them. Germline lookup yields CDR1 KGHSH and CDR2 LQKENI.

This clone came up once. The germline gene is not matched at one end of the junction; a read error may be the cause. V is TRBV7-7 and J is TRBJ2-2; D gene unclear. The V gene's germline CDR1 is SSHAT and CDR2 FNYEAQ (reference sequence). The CDR3 extends over 16 amino acids. CDR3 DNA: TGTGCTAGCAGTCCTGAGACGGGCCTCAACACCGGGGAGCTGTTTTTT. Amino acids: CASSPETGLNTGELFF.

V and J are TRBV19 and TRBJ1-6; 7 bases are shared with TRBD1. The V gene's germline CDR1 is LNHDA and CDR2 SQIVND (reference sequence). The CDR3 totals 14 residues. J was trimmed by 13 bases and V by 6 bases; bases with no gene match: 12. The CDR3 here is CASSPAKTGPPLHF. CDR3 in DNA: TGTGCCAGTAGCCCTGCGAAGACAGGGCCGCCCCTCCACTTT.

J is TRBJ2-7 and V is TRBV20-1; unclear D gene. CDR3 length: 11 amino acids. Trimming stripped 7 bases from V and 3 bases from J, with 10 bases between. Germline assignment: CDR1 DFQATT and CDR2 SNEGSKA (reference sequence). The CDR3 DNA sequence: TGCAGTGGAGTAAGGGACTACGAGCAGTACTTC. Its translation is CSGVRDYEQYF.

The gene calls are TRBV30 and TRBJ1-6, with TRBD1 matching over 7 bases. Germline CDR1 is GTSNPN and CDR2 is SVGIG (reference sequence). CDR3 length: 14 residues. The J segment lost 10 bases and the V segment lost 0 bases, leaving 6 bases of the junction unmatched. Here the CDR3 DNA reads TGTGCCTGGAGTGTAACAGGGGTTAAGTCACCCCTCCACTTT. As protein: CAWSVTGVKSPLHF. Complete variable domain (other parts from reference TRBV30 and TRBJ1-6): SQTIHQWPATLVQPVGSPLSLECTVEGTSNPNLYWYRQAAGRGLQLLFYSVGIGQISSEVPQNLSASRPQDRQFILSSKKLLLSDSGFYLCAWSVTGVKSPLHFGNGTRLTVT.

The chain is built from TRBV20-1 and TRBJ1-1; D gene unclear. The V end lost 3 bases, the J end lost 2 bases, and 1 base lay between the germline ends. CDR3 length: 10 amino acids. Germline CDR1 and CDR2: DFQATT and SNEGSKA (reference sequence). CDR3: CSASNTEAFF. The CDR3 DNA follows: TGCAGTGCTAGTAACACTGAAGCTTTCTTT.

This clone was observed a single time. The rearrangement links TRBV3-1 (or the pseudogene TRBV3-2) to TRBJ1-3, with D possibly being TRBD1 (5 bases). Germline V gene lookup returns CDR1 LGHDT and CDR2 YNNKEL (reference sequence). This CDR3 region has 16 residues. With 4 bases removed from V and 2 bases from J, the gap between germline ends came to 15 bases. The CDR3 is CASSRWDLRPGNTIYF. DNA of the CDR3: TGTGCCAGCAGCCGCTGGGACCTTCGGCCTGGAAACACCATATATTTT.

This clone was seen a handful of times. The genes are TRBV7-9 and TRBJ2-7; 7 bases fit TRBD1. The CDR3 runs 15 residues. Germline V gene lookup returns CDR1 SEHNR and CDR2 FQNEAQ (reference sequence). The J segment lost 0 bases and the V segment lost 5 bases, leaving 7 bases of the junction unmatched. The DNA of the CDR3 is TGTGCCAGCAGCGGAACCGGGACAGTCTCCTACGAGCAGTACTTC. This translates into CASSGTGTVSYEQYF.

Notes on this clone: A read error may produce the germline difference seen at one junction end. This chain uses TRBV29-1 with TRBJ2-3, with 7 bases matching TRBD1. CDR3 length equals 13 residues. Germline lookup yields CDR1 SQVTM and CDR2 ANQGSEA. As DNA, the CDR3 is TGCAGCGTCGAAGGGGGCCTAACAGATACGCAGTATTTT. Protein sequence: CSVEGGLTDTQYF.

The J gene is TRBJ1-2, the V gene TRBV6-5; possible D gene TRBD1, 5 bases. The CDR3 has 13 residues. The V end lost 2 bases, the J end lost 5 bases, and 9 bases lay between the germline ends. Germline values: CDR1 MNHEY, CDR2 SVGAGI. Here the CDR3 DNA reads TGTGCCAGCAGTTACGAGGGGAGGTATGGCTACACCTTC. It codes for CASSYEGRYGYTF.